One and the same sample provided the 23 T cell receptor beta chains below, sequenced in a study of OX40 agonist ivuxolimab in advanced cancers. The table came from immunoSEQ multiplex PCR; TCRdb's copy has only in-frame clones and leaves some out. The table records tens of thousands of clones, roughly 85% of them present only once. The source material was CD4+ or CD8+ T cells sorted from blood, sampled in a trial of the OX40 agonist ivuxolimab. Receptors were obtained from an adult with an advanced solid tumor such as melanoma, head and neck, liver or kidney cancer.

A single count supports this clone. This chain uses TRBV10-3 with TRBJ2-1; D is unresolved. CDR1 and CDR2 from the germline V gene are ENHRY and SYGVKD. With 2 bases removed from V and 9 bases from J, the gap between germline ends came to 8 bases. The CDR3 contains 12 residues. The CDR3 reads CAISESSFEQFF. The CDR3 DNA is TGTGCCATCAGTGAGAGTAGCTTTGAGCAGTTCTTC.

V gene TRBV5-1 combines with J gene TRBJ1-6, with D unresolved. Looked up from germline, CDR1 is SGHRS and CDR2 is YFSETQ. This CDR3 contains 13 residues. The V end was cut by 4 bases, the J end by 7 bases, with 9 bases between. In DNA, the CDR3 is TGCGCCAGCAGCACGGACGGAAATTCACCCCTCCACTTT. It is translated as CASSTDGNSPLHF.

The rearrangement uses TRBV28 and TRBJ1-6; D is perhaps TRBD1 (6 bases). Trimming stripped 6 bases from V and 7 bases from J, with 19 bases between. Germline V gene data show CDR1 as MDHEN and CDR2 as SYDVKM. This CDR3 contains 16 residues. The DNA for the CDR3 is TGTGCCAGCAGGTACGACATACAGGGAAACAATTCACCCCTCCACTTT. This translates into CASRYDIQGNNSPLHF. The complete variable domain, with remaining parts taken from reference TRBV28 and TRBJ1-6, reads DVKVTQSSRYLVKRTGEKVFLECVQDMDHENMFWYRQDPGLGLRLIYFSYDVKMKEKGDIPEGYSVSREKKERFSLILESASTNQTSMYLCASRYDIQGNNSPLHFGNGTRLTVT.

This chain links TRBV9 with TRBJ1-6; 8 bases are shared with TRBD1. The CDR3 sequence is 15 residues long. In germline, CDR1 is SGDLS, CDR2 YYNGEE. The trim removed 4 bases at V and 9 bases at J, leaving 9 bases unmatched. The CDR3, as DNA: TGTGCCAGCAGCCGAATGGGGGACAGGAGTTCACCCCTCCACTTT. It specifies CASSRMGDRSSPLHF.

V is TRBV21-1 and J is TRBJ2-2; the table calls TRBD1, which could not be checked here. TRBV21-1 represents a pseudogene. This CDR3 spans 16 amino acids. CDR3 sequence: CASKAGTGSSTGELFF. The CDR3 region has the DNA TGTGCCAGCAAGGCCGGGACAGGGTCTAGCACCGGGGAGCTGTTTTTT.

The DNA of the CDR3 is TGTGCCTGGAGGTATCAGGGGGGAAATGAAAAACTGTTTTTT. Amino acid sequence: CAWRYQGGNEKLFF. The rearrangement uses TRBV30 and TRBJ1-4; 7 bases map to TRBD1. V gave up 3 bases and J gave up 5 bases; unmatched junction bases: 6. Germline V gene lookup returns CDR1 GTSNPN and CDR2 SVGIG (reference sequence). The CDR3 covers 14 residues.

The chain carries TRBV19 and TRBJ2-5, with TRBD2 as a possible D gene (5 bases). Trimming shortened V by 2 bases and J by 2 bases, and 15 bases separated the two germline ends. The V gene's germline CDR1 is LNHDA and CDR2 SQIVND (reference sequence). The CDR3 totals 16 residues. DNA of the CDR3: TGTGCCAGTAGTATATCGTCGGGGTCGGGGCAAGAGACCCAGTACTTC. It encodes CASSISSGSGQETQYF.

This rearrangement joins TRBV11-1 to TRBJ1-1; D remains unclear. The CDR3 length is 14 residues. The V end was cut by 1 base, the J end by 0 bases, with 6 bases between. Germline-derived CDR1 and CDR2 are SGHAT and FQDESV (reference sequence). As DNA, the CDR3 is TGTGCCAGCAGCTTAGATGCGGTGAACACTGAAGCTTTCTTT. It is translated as CASSLDAVNTEAFF.

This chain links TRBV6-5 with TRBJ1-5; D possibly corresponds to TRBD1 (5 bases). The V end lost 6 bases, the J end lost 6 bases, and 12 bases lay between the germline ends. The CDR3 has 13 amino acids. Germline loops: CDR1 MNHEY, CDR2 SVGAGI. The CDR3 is CASRDSRGQPQHF. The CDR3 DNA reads TGTGCCAGCAGAGACAGTCGCGGTCAGCCCCAGCATTTT.

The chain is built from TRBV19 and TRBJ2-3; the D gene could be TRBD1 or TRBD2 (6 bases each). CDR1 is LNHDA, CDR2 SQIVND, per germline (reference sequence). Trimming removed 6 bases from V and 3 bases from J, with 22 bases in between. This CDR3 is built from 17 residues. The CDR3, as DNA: TGTGCCAGTAGAGTGGTAGGGGGGAAAGAAGGGACAGATACGCAGTATTTT. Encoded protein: CASRVVGGKEGTDTQYF.

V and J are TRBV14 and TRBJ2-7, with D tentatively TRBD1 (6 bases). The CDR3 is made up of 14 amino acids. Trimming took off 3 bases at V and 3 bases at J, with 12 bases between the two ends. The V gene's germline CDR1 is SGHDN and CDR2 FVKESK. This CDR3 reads CASSHTGPNYEQYF. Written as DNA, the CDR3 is TGTGCCAGCAGCCACACAGGGCCTAACTACGAGCAGTACTTC.

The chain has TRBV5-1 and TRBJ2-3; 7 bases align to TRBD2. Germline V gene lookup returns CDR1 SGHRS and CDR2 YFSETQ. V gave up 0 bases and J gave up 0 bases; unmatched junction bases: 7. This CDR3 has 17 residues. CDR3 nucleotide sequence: TGCGCCAGCAGCTTGGTGTCGTCGCGGGGGAGCACAGATACGCAGTATTTT. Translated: CASSLVSSRGSTDTQYF.

CDR3 protein: CASSSSDKLFF. CDR3 in DNA: TGTGCCAGCAGCTCGAGCGACAAACTGTTTTTT. The chain is built from TRBV5-6 and TRBJ1-4; D is undetermined. V lost 3 bases and J lost 11, with 8 bases in between. This CDR3 has 11 amino acids. Looked up from germline, CDR1 is SGHDT and CDR2 is YYEEEE.

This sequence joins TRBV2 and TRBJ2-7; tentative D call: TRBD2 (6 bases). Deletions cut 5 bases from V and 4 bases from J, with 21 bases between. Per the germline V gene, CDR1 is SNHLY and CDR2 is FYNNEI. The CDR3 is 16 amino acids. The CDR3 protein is CASSSGLAGLIYEQYF. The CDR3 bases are TGTGCCAGCAGTAGTGGACTGGCGGGGTTGATATACGAGCAGTACTTC.

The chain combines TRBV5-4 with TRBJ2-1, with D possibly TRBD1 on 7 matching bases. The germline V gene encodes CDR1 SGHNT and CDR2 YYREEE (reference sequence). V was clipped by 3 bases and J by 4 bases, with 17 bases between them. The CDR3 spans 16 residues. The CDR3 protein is CASSSPGGSTYNEQFF. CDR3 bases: TGTGCCAGCAGCTCGCCAGGGGGGAGCACATACAATGAGCAGTTCTTC.

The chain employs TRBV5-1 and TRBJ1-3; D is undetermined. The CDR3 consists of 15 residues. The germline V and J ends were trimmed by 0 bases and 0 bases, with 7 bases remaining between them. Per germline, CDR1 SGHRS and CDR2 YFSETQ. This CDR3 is CASSLDGFSGNTIYF. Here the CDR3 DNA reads TGCGCCAGCAGCTTGGACGGGTTCTCTGGAAACACCATATATTTT.

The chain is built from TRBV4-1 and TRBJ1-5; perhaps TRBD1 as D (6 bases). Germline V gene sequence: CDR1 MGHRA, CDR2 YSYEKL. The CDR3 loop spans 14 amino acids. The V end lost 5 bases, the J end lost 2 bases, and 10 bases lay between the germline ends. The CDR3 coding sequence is TGCGCCAGCAGCGACACAGGGCGCAATCAGCCCCAGCATTTT. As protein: CASSDTGRNQPQHF.

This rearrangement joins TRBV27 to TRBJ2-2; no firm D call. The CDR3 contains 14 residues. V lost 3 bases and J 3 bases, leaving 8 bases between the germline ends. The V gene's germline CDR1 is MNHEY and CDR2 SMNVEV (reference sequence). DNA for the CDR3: TGTGCCAGCAGTTTGGGTCGCTACACCGGGGAGCTGTTTTTT. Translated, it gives CASSLGRYTGELFF.

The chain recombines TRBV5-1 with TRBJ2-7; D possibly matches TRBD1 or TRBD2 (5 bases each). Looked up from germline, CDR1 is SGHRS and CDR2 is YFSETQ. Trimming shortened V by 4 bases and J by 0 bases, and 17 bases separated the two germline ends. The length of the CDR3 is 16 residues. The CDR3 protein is CASSLVSWGSSYEQYF. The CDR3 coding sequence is TGCGCCAGCAGCCTTGTGAGTTGGGGGAGCTCCTACGAGCAGTACTTC.

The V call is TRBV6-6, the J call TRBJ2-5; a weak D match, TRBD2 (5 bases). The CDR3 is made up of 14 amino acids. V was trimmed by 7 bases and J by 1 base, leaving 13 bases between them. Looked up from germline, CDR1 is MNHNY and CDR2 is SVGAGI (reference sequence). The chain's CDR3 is CASTRAGIQETQYF. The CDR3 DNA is TGTGCCAGCACCCGGGCCGGGATCCAAGAGACCCAGTACTTC.

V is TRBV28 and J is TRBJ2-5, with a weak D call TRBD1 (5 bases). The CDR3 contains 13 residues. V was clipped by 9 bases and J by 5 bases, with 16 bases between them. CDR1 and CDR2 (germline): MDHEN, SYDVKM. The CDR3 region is CASRTTLGETQYF. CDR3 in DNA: TGTGCCAGTAGGACAACATTGGGGGAGACCCAGTACTTC.

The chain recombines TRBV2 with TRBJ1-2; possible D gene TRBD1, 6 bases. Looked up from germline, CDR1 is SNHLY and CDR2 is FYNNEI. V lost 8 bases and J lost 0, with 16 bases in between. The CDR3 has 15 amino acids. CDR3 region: CASFGGGPPNYGYTF. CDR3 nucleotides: TGTGCCAGCTTTGGCGGGGGCCCGCCTAACTATGGCTACACCTTC.

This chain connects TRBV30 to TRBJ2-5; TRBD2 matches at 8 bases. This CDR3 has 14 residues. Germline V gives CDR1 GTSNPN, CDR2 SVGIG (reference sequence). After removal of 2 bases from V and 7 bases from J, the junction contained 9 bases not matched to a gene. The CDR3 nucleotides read TGTGCCTGGAGTTCCTGGGGACTAGGGGGGACCCAGTACTTC. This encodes CAWSSWGLGGTQYF.